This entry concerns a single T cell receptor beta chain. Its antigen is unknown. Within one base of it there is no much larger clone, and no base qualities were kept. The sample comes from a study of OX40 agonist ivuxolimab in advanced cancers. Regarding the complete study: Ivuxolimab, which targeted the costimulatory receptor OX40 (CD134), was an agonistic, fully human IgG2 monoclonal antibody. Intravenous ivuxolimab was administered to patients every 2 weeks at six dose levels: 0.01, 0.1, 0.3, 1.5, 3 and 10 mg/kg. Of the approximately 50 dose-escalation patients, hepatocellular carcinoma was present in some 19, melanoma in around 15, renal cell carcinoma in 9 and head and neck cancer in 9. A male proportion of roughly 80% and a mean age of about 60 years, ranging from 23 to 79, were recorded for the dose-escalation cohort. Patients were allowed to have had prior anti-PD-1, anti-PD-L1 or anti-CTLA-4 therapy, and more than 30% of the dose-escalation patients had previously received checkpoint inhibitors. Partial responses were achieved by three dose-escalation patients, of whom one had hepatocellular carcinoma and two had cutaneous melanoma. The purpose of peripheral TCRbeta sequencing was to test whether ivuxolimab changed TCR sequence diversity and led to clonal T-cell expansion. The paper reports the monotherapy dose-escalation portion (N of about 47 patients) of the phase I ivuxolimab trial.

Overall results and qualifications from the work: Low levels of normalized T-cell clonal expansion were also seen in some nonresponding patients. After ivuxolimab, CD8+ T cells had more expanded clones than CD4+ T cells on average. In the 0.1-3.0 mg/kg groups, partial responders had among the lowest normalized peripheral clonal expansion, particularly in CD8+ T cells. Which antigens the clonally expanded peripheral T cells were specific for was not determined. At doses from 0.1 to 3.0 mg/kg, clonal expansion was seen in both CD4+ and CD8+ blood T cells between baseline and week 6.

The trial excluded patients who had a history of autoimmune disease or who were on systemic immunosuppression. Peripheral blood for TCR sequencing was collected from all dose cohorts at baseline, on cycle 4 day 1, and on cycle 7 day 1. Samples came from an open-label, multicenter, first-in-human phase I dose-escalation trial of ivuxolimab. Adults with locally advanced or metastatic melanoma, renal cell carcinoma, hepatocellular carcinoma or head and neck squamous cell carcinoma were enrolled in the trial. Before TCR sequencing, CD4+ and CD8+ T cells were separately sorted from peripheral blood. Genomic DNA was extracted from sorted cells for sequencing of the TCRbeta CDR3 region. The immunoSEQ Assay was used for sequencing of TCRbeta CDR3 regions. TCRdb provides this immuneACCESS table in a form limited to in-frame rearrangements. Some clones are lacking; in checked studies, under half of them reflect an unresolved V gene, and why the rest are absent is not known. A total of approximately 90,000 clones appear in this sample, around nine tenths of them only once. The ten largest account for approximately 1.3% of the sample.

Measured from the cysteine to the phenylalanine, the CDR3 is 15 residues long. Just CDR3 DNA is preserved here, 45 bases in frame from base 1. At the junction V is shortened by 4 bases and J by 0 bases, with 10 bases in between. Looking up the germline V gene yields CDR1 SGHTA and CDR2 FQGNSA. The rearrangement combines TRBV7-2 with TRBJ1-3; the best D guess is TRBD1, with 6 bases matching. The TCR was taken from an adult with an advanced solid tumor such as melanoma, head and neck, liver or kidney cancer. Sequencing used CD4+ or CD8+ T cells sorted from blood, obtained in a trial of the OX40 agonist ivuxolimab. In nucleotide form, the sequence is TGTGCCAGCAGCTCACAGGGAGTCTCTGGAAACACCATATATTTT. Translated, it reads CASSSQGVSGNTIYF.